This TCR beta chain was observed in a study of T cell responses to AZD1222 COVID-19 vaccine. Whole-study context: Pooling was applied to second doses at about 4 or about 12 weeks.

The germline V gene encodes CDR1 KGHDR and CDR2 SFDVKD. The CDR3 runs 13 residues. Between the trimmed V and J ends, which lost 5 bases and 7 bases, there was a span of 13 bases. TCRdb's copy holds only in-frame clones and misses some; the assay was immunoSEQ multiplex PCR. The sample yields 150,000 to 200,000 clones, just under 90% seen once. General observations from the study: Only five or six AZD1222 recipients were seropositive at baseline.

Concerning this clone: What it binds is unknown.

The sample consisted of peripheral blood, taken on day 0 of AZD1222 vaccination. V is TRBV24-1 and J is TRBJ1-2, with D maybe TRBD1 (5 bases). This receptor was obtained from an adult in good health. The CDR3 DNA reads TGTGCCACCAGTGCCCCAGGGATCCCTGGCTACACCTTC. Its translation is CATSAPGIPGYTF.